The 18 T cell receptor beta chains below come from one sample, sequenced in a study of CD8+CD57+ T cells in acquired aplastic anemia. Patients chosen for sequencing had shown CD8+CD57+ cell expansion by flow cytometry. Genomic DNA, serving as template, underwent TCR beta VDJ and CDR3 profiling. From the reads, TCRdb called clonotypes with MiXCR, one entry per CDR3 protein. The sample comprises around 150,000 distinct CDR3 sequences, around 50% of which are singletons, and approximately 3% rests with the top ten. The sample comprised sorted CD4+, CD8+, or CD8+CD57+ T cells (not recorded which) from PBMCs. The source of these receptors is a human donor with aplastic anemia.

CDR3 amino acids: CSATTPVTDTQYF. Here the CDR3 DNA reads TGCAGTGCTACCACACCGGTCACAGATACGCAGTATTTT. The chain carries TRBV20-1 and TRBJ2-3; no reliable D call. The germline V and J ends were trimmed by 4 bases and 2 bases, with 10 bases remaining between them. Germline CDR1 is DFQATT and CDR2 is SNEGSKA (reference sequence). The CDR3 sequence is 13 residues long.

The chain has TRBV24-1 and TRBJ2-1; weak D call: TRBD2 (5 bases). The CDR3 sequence is 16 residues long. V lost 4 bases, J lost 3 bases, and 15 bases lay in between. Germline V lookup: CDR1 KGHDR, CDR2 SFDVKD. This CDR3 is CATSDRSGTNYNEQFF. CDR3 DNA sequence: TGTGCCACCAGTGACCGAAGCGGAACTAACTACAATGAGCAGTTCTTC.

V and J are TRBV12-3 or TRBV12-4 and TRBJ1-5; no clear D gene. Between the trimmed V and J ends, which lost 3 bases and 4 bases, there was a span of 19 bases. CDR3 length equals 17 residues. In DNA, the CDR3 is TGTGCCAGCAGTTTGAAAGTTTTGGAGGCCCCTAATCAGCCCCAGCATTTT. Protein product: CASSLKVLEAPNQPQHF.

On this clonotype itself: An end of the junction differs from the germline gene, which may be a read error. CDR3 region: CASSQAGGGTYEQYF. The CDR3 DNA follows: TGTGCCAGCAGTCAAGCGGGCGGGGGAACCTACGAGCAGTACTTC. The V and J genes are TRBV10-3 and TRBJ2-7; 7 bases are shared with TRBD2. From germline, CDR1 is ENHRY and CDR2 SYGVKD. The CDR3 contains 15 residues.

This rearrangement joins TRBV20-1 to TRBJ2-7, with 13 bases lining up with TRBD2. Trimming took 3 bases from V and 7 from J; bases not matched to a gene: 6. CDR1 DFQATT and CDR2 SNEGSKA come from the germline V gene (reference sequence). This CDR3 has 14 residues. CDR3 amino acids: CSASRTSGSGEQYF. CDR3 nucleotides: TGCAGTGCTAGTAGGACTAGCGGGAGCGGGGAGCAGTACTTC.

The chain has TRBV12-3 or TRBV12-4 and TRBJ2-7; the match to TRBD1 covers 7 bases. The CDR3 sequence is 15 residues long. J lost 0 bases, V lost 5 bases, and 7 bases had no gene match. This chain's CDR3 is CASSPSRDSSYEQYF. The CDR3 nucleotides are TGTGCCAGCAGTCCGTCCCGGGACAGCTCCTACGAGCAGTACTTC.

The table lists this clonotype with many counts. No conserved phenylalanine or tryptophan is present at the end of the CDR3, so a read error is the likely explanation. Because the CDR3's place on the DNA is in doubt, the DNA is left out and the CDR3 is given as listed by TCRdb. The J gene is TRBJ2-1, the V gene TRBV20-1; the D call of TRBD1 is as the table states it, not checked on the DNA. Counting both end residues, the CDR3 totals 13 amino acids. The germline CDR1 and CDR2 sequences are DFQATT and SNEGSKA (reference sequence). The CDR3 protein is CSARDPLGQGVAI.

This clonotype was seen ten or more times. The chain recombines TRBV6-1 with TRBJ2-5; D is ambiguous. This CDR3 spans 14 amino acids. Looked up from germline, CDR1 is MNHNS and CDR2 is SASEGT. V was pared by 6 bases and J by 3 bases, with 14 bases between. The CDR3 region is CASRRDGTKETQYF. The CDR3 nucleotides are TGTGCCAGCAGAAGAGACGGTACCAAAGAGACCCAGTACTTC.

The chain has TRBV10-3 and TRBJ1-2; 7 nucleotides line up with TRBD1. This CDR3 contains 14 residues. The germline V gene has CDR1 ENHRY and CDR2 SYGVKD. J gave up 0 bases and V 8 bases, and 6 bases lay outside the gene matches. CDR3 region: CAIEGAGANYGYTF. The DNA for the CDR3 is TGTGCCATCGAGGGGGCAGGGGCTAACTATGGCTACACCTTC.

At least ten counts were recorded for this clonotype. The gene calls are TRBV6-9 and TRBJ2-4, with D unclear. Germline values: CDR1 MNHGY, CDR2 SVAAGI. V gave up 10 bases and J gave up 2 bases, with 15 bases separating them. This CDR3 has 14 amino acids. In DNA, the CDR3 is TGTGCCACCACCGCCGGAGTGACCAAAAACATTCAGTACTTC. It encodes CATTAGVTKNIQYF.

The table lists this clonotype with many counts. The V call is TRBV5-8, the J call TRBJ1-1; D is uncertain. V lost 4 bases and J lost 10, with 17 bases in between. Germline CDR1 SGHTS, CDR2 YDEGEE. The CDR3 runs 13 residues. The CDR3 nucleotides read TGTGCCAGCAGCCCGGACTCCATTGTTCCAGCTTTCTTT. Protein product: CASSPDSIVPAFF.

This clonotype was counted a single time. Given a much more abundant clone one base away, this may be a read error. The V and J genes are TRBV5-1 and TRBJ2-2; possibly TRBD1 for D (6 bases). The CDR3 sequence is 14 residues long. Germline V gene sequence: CDR1 SGHRS, CDR2 YFSETQ. The chain's CDR3 is CASSQSQGTGELSF. CDR3 DNA: TGCGCCAGCAGCCAATCCCAGGGGACCGGGGAGCTGTCTTTT.

This clonotype was detected many times. V gene TRBV12-3 or TRBV12-4 combines with J gene TRBJ1-2; 8 bases are a match to TRBD1. The CDR3 spans 16 residues. V lost 5 bases and J lost 6; bases outside the gene matches: 14. For the CDR3, the DNA is TGTGCCAGCAGTCGAAACCGCGAGGGACAGGAGGATGGCTACACCTTC. It translates to CASSRNREGQEDGYTF.

This clonotype was observed many times. V is TRBV6-2 or TRBV6-3 and J is TRBJ2-7, with 7 bases that match TRBD1. Trimming removed 3 bases from V and 1 base from J; junction bases left unmatched: 6. This CDR3 contains 15 residues. From germline, CDR1 is MNHEY and CDR2 SVGEGT. The CDR3 is CASSYDRAVSYEQYF. The CDR3 coding sequence is TGTGCCAGCAGTTATGACAGGGCTGTTTCCTACGAGCAGTACTTC.

This clonotype was counted between two and nine times. The V call is TRBV7-2, the J call TRBJ1-1; TRBD1 might be the D (6 bases). Between the trimmed V and J ends, which lost 0 bases and 7 bases, there was a span of 6 bases. Germline loops: CDR1 SGHTA, CDR2 FQGNSA. This CDR3 comprises 12 residues. The CDR3 spells CASSLATGEAFF. CDR3 sequence (DNA): TGTGCCAGCAGCTTAGCGACAGGTGAAGCTTTCTTT.

There are many counts of this clonotype. The chain combines TRBV5-4 with TRBJ1-6; the D is unclear. This CDR3 is 13 amino acids long. V was cut by 1 base and J by 11 bases, with 10 bases left in between. Germline V gives CDR1 SGHNT, CDR2 YYREEE (reference sequence). CDR3 protein: CASSLLAGTPLHF. CDR3 coding DNA: TGTGCCAGCAGCTTGCTGGCGGGTACACCCCTCCACTTT.

V is TRBV2 and J is TRBJ2-2; D is perhaps TRBD2 (5 bases). With 5 bases removed from V and 3 bases from J, the gap between germline ends came to 10 bases. The germline gives CDR1 SNHLY, CDR2 FYNNEI. The CDR3 runs to 14 residues. CDR3 coding DNA: TGTGCCAGCAGTAGGCGGGTGGACACCGGGGAGCTGTTTTTT. This encodes CASSRRVDTGELFF.

This clonotype was picked up many times. The rearrangement uses TRBV20-1 and TRBJ2-5, with TRBD1 matching 7 bases. Unmatched junction bases numbered 12, after V lost 0 bases and J lost 5 bases. The CDR3 has 16 amino acids. Germline V CDR1 and CDR2: DFQATT, SNEGSKA (reference sequence). CDR3 protein: CSARDSGRGQEETQYF. CDR3 DNA sequence: TGCAGTGCTAGAGATTCGGGTAGGGGGCAGGAGGAGACCCAGTACTTC.